The clone carrying this T cell receptor (beta chain) was detected a few times. The data derive from a study of beta chain features in type 1 diabetes. The sequenced template was cDNA made from the entire isolated RNA. The protocol was immunoSEQ multiplex PCR, while the TCRdb copy is restricted to in-frame clones and leaves out a portion. The table lists about 9,400 clones, about 84% of them singletons, with around 1.5% in the top ten. Germline CDR1 is SNHLY and CDR2 is FYNNEI. Unmatched junction bases numbered 3, after V lost 7 bases and J lost 0 bases. This CDR3 contains 14 residues. The rearrangement links TRBV2 to TRBJ2-3, with 8 bases matching TRBD1. This receptor was taken from a woman younger than 30 in good health. The sample comprised Tregs from blood. CDR3 sequence reads: CASKRTGSTDTQYF. Written as DNA, the CDR3 is TGTGCCAGCAAAAGGACAGGGAGCACAGATACGCAGTATTTT.